These T cell receptor beta chains were read from a single sample in a study of cytomegalovirus exposure and HLA in healthy donors. Some clones are missing from TCRdb's copy, which holds only in-frame ones; the method was immunoSEQ multiplex PCR. This sample has fewer than 70,000 clones; more than 60% occur once, and the top ten carry about 14%. What was sequenced was PBMCs. These receptors originate from a male donor in good health and CMV-seropositive. Both conserved end residues are part of each CDR3. Each record gives: clone size, J gene, V gene, D gene, CDR3 DNA, CDR3 protein. D genes are given only for firm matches. Size tells how often a clone was seen (once, few, many) or the class of an expanded clone, and some rows leave it out.

. TRBJ1-1 TRBV6-5 . TGTGCCAGCAGCGACAGGAGGTACACTGAAGCTTTCTTT CASSDRRYTEAFF
. TRBJ1-1 TRBV6-1 . TGTGCCAGCAGTGCCACAGGAACGAACACTGAAGCTTTCTTT CASSATGTNTEAFF
. TRBJ2-6 TRBV7-3 . TGTGCCAGCAGCCCCGGTCTGGGGGGTGGGGCCAACGTCCTGACTTTC CASSPGLGGGANVLTF
. TRBJ2-7 TRBV10-2 TRBD1 TGCGCCAGCAGTGGCCGGGACAGGGGTTACGAGCAGTACTTC CASSGRDRGYEQYF
. TRBJ2-2 TRBV18 . TGTGCCAGCTCACCCTCAACTAGAGCAACCGGGGAGCTGTTTTTT CASSPSTRATGELFF
. TRBJ2-3 TRBV27 . TGTGCCAGCAGTTTATCCCCAGGGGGCACAGATACGCAGTATTTT CASSLSPGGTDTQYF
once TRBJ2-5 TRBV6-5 . TGTGCCAGCAGTTACTCCTCCCGGACTCCTCAAGAGACCCAGTACTTC CASSYSSRTPQETQYF
. TRBJ2-7 TRBV4-2 . TGTGCCAGCAGCCAAGATCGAGCCAGGGTAATTGGCGAGCAGTACTTC CASSQDRARVIGEQYF
few TRBJ1-1 TRBV19 TRBD1 TGTGCCAGTACGAGACAGGGATACACTGAAGCTTTCTTT CASTRQGYTEAFF
. TRBJ1-6 TRBV12-5 . TGTGCTAGTGGTTTGGAAGCCGGGAATTCACCCCTCCACTTT CASGLEAGNSPLHF
once TRBJ1-4 TRBV9 . TGTGCCAGCAGCGGCGGGGGCACAACTAATGAAAAACTGTTTTTT CASSGGGTTNEKLFF
. TRBJ2-3 TRBV10-3 TRBD2 TGTGCCATCAGTGAACTAGCGAGAGCAGATACGCAGTATTTT CAISELARADTQYF
few TRBJ2-7 TRBV13 TRBD2 TGTGCCAGCAGCTACCGGGGGGGCGGCGACGAGCAGTACTTC CASSYRGGGDEQYF
. TRBJ1-2 TRBV6-5 TRBD1 TGTGCCAGCAGTTACCGAGGGGGCGGCAACTATGGCTACACCTTC CASSYRGGGNYGYTF
few TRBJ1-3 TRBV7-2 . TGTGCCAGCAGCTTAGAACAGGGTGGAAACACCATATATTTT CASSLEQGGNTIYF
. TRBJ2-7 TRBV29-1 TRBD2 TGCAGCGTTCCGGGACTAGCGGACGAGCAGTACTTC CSVPGLADEQYF
. TRBJ1-1 TRBV18 TRBD1 TGTGCCAGCTCCAGGCAGGGGGTCGCTGAAGCTTTCTTT CASSRQGVAEAFF
. TRBJ1-2 TRBV5-1 TRBD1 TGCGCCAGCACTTTGGGGACAGGGGAGGCTGGCTACACCTTC CASTLGTGEAGYTF
once TRBJ2-7 TRBV5-4 TRBD2 TGTGCCAGCAGCTCCTCGACTAGCGCGTCCTACGAGCAGTACTTC CASSSSTSASYEQYF
. TRBJ2-7 TRBV4-3 . TGCGCCAGCAGCCAACTCTCTGCAGGAGGGTACGAGCAGTACTTC CASSQLSAGGYEQYF
. TRBJ1-1 TRBV6-5 TRBD1 TGTGCCAGCAGCTCTTTACAGGGGAGTGAAGCTTTCTTT CASSSLQGSEAFF
. TRBJ2-7 TRBV5-1 . TGCGCCAGCAGCTCCCGGGACACCTACGAGCAGTACTTC CASSSRDTYEQYF
. TRBJ1-4 TRBV18 . TGTGCCAGCTCACCAACGCGGGGGAACGTTGGAAGTGAAAAACTGTTTTTT CASSPTRGNVGSEKLFF
few TRBJ2-1 TRBV18 . TGTGCCAGCTCACCCGCCCCAGACAATGAGCAGTTCTTC CASSPAPDNEQFF
once TRBJ2-1 TRBV13 TRBD1 TGTGCCAGCAGCTGGGGACAGGGGAATGAGCAGTTCTTC CASSWGQGNEQFF
few TRBJ1-1 TRBV29-1 . TGCAGCGGAAGTAGCAACACTGAAGCTTTCTTT CSGSSNTEAFF
once TRBJ2-1 TRBV14 TRBD2 TGTGCCAGCAGCCCGGGACTAGCCTCCACCCAGTTCTTC CASSPGLASTQFF
. TRBJ2-1 TRBV27 . TGTGCCAGCAGCCCGGGGCGGGGGACATACTACAATGAGCAGTTCTTC CASSPGRGTYYNEQFF
. TRBJ1-2 TRBV4-2 . TGTGCCAGCAGCCAAGAACAGGCGGACTATGGCTACACCTTC CASSQEQADYGYTF
few TRBJ2-3 TRBV10-2 . TGCGCCAGCAGTGAGGCGACTATAGATACGCAGTATTTT CASSEATIDTQYF
few TRBJ1-4 TRBV10-2 TRBD1 TGCGCCAGCAGTGAGTTTTACAGGGGAGCTAATGAAAAACTGTTTTTT CASSEFYRGANEKLFF
. TRBJ1-4 TRBV4-1 TRBD1 TGCGCCAGCAGCCAAGTCTGGGACAGGGGGGGGACTAATGAAAAACTGTTTTTT CASSQVWDRGGTNEKLFF
. TRBJ1-5 TRBV7-2 . TGTGCCAGCAGCTCTAGGGGTGATCAGCCCCAGCATTTT CASSSRGDQPQHF
. TRBJ2-5 TRBV19 . TGTGCCAGTAAATCGGCGGGACAAGAGACCCAGTACTTC CASKSAGQETQYF
. TRBJ2-7 TRBV2 . TGTGCCGCAAAGGGGCTAGCGAGCGAGCACGAGCAGTACTTC CAAKGLASEHEQYF
few TRBJ2-7 TRBV19 TRBD2 TGTGCCAGTAGTATGCTCGGGCGGGGGGCGGACGAGCAGTACTTC CASSMLGRGADEQYF
once TRBJ1-2 TRBV2 . TGTGCCAGCACCTGGACTCCGGTCCATGGCTACACCTTC CASTWTPVHGYTF
. TRBJ1-5 TRBV19 TRBD1 TGTGCCAGTAGCGACTCCGGGACAGTTAATCAGCCCCAGCATTTT CASSDSGTVNQPQHF
. TRBJ1-5 TRBV2 TRBD1 TGTGCCAGCAGGGGACAGGGGGCCCAGCCCCAGCATTTT CASRGQGAQPQHF
few TRBJ1-1 TRBV10-3 . TGTGCCATCAAGGAGGGCGGTCTGAACACTGAAGCTTTCTTT CAIKEGGLNTEAFF
once TRBJ1-4 TRBV7-9 TRBD1 TGTTCCAGCAGCAGGACCGGGACAGGGCTGTCTGAAAAACTGTTTTTT CSSSRTGTGLSEKLFF
. TRBJ1-4 TRBV6-1 . TGTGCCAGCAGTGATGGGGGGGGCCATGAAAAACTGTTTTTT CASSDGGGHEKLFF
. TRBJ1-6 TRBV7-9 . TGTGCCAGCAGCTTAGTCAGAAATTATAATTCACCCCTCCACTTT CASSLVRNYNSPLHF
. TRBJ2-3 TRBV9 . TGTGCCAGCGGGAGGGGGGACACAGATACGCAGTATTTT CASGRGDTDTQYF
. TRBJ2-1 TRBV21-1 . TGTGCCAGCAGCCAACTACAGGGGGAACTAGCGCCAGGTTGGTCCTACAATGAGCAGTTCTTC CASSQLQGELAPGWSYNEQFF